One T cell receptor (beta chain) is described in this entry. The antigen it recognizes is unknown. The method behind the library was the immunoSEQ multiplex PCR assay. For the multiplex PCR, a mixture combining 60 forward primers for TCR Vbeta segments and 13 reverse primers for TCR Jbeta segments was used. A multiplex PCR assay on genomic DNA amplified the CDR3 region of rearranged TCR beta genes. The amplified TCR beta libraries were sequenced on the Illumina HiSeq System as 87-base-pair reads. In the authors' own workflow: Across the 500 to 700 repertoires, a later analysis counted tens of millions of unique TCR beta chains, around 11 million of which were shared by at least two donors. Raw reads were error-corrected and collapsed into unique sequences with a nearest-neighbor algorithm that merged closely related sequences to remove PCR and sequencing errors. Alignment of CDR3 sequences to IMGT reference sequences was used to assign V, D and J gene segments. For a sequence to be retained, a match of at least six nucleotides to both a V gene segment and a J gene segment was required. A rearrangement counted as productive if the CDR3 had no stop codons and remained in frame with V and J, and every other rearrangement counted as non-productive. CDR3 was defined according to IMGT convention as the region running from the second conserved V-encoded cysteine to the conserved J-encoded phenylalanine. In an earlier analysis of just under 600 of the donors, sequences lacking an unambiguous match to a single V gene segment were excluded. In an earlier analysis of roughly 600 of the donors, a V segment was called functional when productive rearrangements were above 56.7%, and segregating when the standard deviation between donors exceeded 5%. A statistical classification framework was built to diagnose cytomegalovirus status from the catalog of TCR beta chain sequences. A later analysis assigned V and J genes by comparing TCR nucleotide sequences with IMGT/GENE-DB human TR gene sequences. In a later analysis, CDR3 sequences and most-parsimonious VDJ recombination scenarios were assigned using the TCRdist pipeline. In a later analysis, each TCR beta chain was defined by its CDR3 amino acid sequence together with its V-gene family, and reads lacking a unique V-gene family were excluded. In a later analysis, around 600 highly shared, low-generation-probability nucleotide sequences were removed to address suspected cross-contamination and a sequencing artifact. A later analysis calculated a clonal expansion index for each public chain from normalized within-repertoire ranks of inferred template counts. In a later analysis, generation probabilities were computed with a VDJ recombination model fitted to out-of-frame rearrangements, and the resulting probabilities were checked against IGoR. A later analysis scored TCR-TCR, TCR-HLA and TCR-CMV co-occurrence with hypergeometric tests, applying a repertoire-size bias correction to TCR pairs. A later analysis estimated false discovery rates by permuting HLA or CMV assignments 20 times. In a later analysis, co-occurring TCRs were grouped with DBSCAN, and TCRdist sequence similarity was added when clustering was performed within HLA-allele-positive subsets. Repertoires with fewer than 30,000 or more than 120,000 public chains were left out of co-occurrence clustering, as were a handful of repertoires with anomalous nucleotide sharing. TCRdb stores this immuneACCESS table with in-frame sequences only. Part of the clones is absent; in the studies checked, under half of the shortfall reflects unresolved V genes, and no reason is known for the rest. V and J calls plus clone size are reproduced from that table; the DNA served to infer D and trimming. The sample table holds about 77,000 clones. Roughly an eighth of the sample rests with the top ten.

Its CDR3 holds 14 amino acids, cysteine through phenylalanine. Only the CDR3 DNA stays, 42 bases, in frame from base 1. CDR1 and CDR2 (SGHRS, YFSETQ) derive from the germline V gene. V and J are trimmed by 4 bases and 5 bases, and the gene matches miss 6 bases of the junction. The sample belongs to a study of cytomegalovirus exposure and HLA in healthy donors (dated by TCRdb to 2017 to 2019). About the full investigation: According to an earlier analysis of several hundred of the donors, about 179 million T cells yielded 90 million to 130 million unique TCR beta sequences and 276 Gb of sequence data. Around 320 gigabases of sequencing data and 80 million or so unique TCR sequences were included in an early release covering over 600 HLA-typed donors. Of the roughly 390 genotyped donors, roughly 76% were placed in the genetic ancestry cluster associated with self-reported Caucasian donors. The aim of the study was to test whether cataloging public T cell receptors could identify signatures of past pathogen exposure. Using immunosequencing, the study profiled T cell repertoires from approximately 700 subjects and related those repertoires to cytomegalovirus serostatus. Along with the approximately 650-subject first cohort, a separate validation cohort of 120 different subjects was used. To predict cytomegalovirus infection status, the study combined high-throughput TCR immunosequencing, statistical association of individual TCRs with disease status, and machine learning. In a later analysis, previously published TCR beta repertoires from more than 500 donors were re-analyzed and high-resolution HLA genotyping was added so that TCR occurrence patterns could be studied. Rather than using new phenotypic data, the later analysis identified candidate immune exposures from TCR beta sequences and from how often those sequences occurred across donors. In an earlier analysis of 587 of the donors, high-throughput TCR beta sequencing was used to judge whether each TCR beta V gene segment behaved as functional or pseudogenic. Donor age, sex, ethnicity and CMV serostatus were compiled together with the repertoire data. A later genetic analysis took genome-wide SNP genotypes for about 55% of the roughly 700 donors and used that subset as a discovery cohort. Every discovery cohort repertoire had been produced on one sequencing platform. Both class I and class II loci were covered by HLA typing, at four-digit resolution. Typing coverage differed by locus: A, B, C, DRB1 and DQB1 were typed in roughly 629-630 donors, DQA1 in about 500, DPA1 in 600 to 610, and DPB1 in roughly 450. Roughly five DR-DQ haplotypes were treated as single units for association and clustering because of strong linkage in the cohort. Among some 400 genotyped donors of the cohort, an average of about 220,000 unique TCR beta nucleotide sequences was sequenced per donor, of which about 19% were non-productive. General findings and caveats noted by the study authors: CMV serostatus was the only immune exposure information available for the cohort. In vitro tests confirmed that three of the cytomegalovirus-associated TCR beta chains recognize cytomegalovirus antigens. Most CMV-associated TCR beta chains appeared to be HLA-restricted in a later analysis, and the HLA associations seemed to be driven largely by CMV exposure. Broadly in line with IMGT annotations, most TCR beta V segments showed up in productive rearrangements about 87% or about 30% of the time in an earlier analysis of several hundred of the donors. A later genetic analysis reported fewer N-insertions in productive TCRs among donors in an Asian-associated ancestry cluster than the roughly 720-donor mean. The earlier analysis of 587 of the donors excluded around 17 rarely observed V segments, including chromosome 9 orphons, because counts were too low. When HLA alleles, especially DR and DQ, strongly co-occurred, TCR associations were difficult to assign to individual alleles. A cluster of highly shared sequence variants was judged likely to be a technical artifact of the sequencing pipeline. A further reported finding was that TCR beta sequences accurately predicted the HLA-A and HLA-B alleles for most subjects in the first cohort. According to the authors, the approach could potentially be generalized to other disease states and immunological phenotypes. In a later analysis, several top co-occurrence clusters were reported to appear linked to parvovirus B19, influenza, CMV and Epstein-Barr virus. Linkage disequilibrium might explain the correlated functional status among segregating V segments, but an unknown experimental factor could not be ruled out. The 87-base-pair reads could not distinguish some IMGT-functional V segments, including TRBV6-2 and TRBV6-3, so those segments were excluded. A later analysis found that TCR association rates varied across HLA loci, with DRB1 alleles showing the most associated TCRs and HLA-C alleles the fewest. Cytomegalovirus status was reported to be diagnosed by the classifier with high specificity and sensitivity in both the original and validation cohorts. At a false discovery rate of 0.05, a later analysis linked some 18,000 TCR beta sequences to specific HLA alleles. The study listed 150 to 200 TCR beta chains as associated with cytomegalovirus. Most TCR sequences were seen in very few donors, while some public TCRs were found in many individuals. Presence/absence analyses assumed roughly uniform sequencing depth across donors, an assumption that may not hold. V-gene and J-gene trimming of TCR beta chains was associated with a missense DCLRE1C variant in a later genetic analysis, and the association was replicated in an independent cohort. Because some donors lacked HLA typing at each locus, the association tests relied only on the typed subset. Only TCR beta chains were sequenced in this cohort, and the absence of alpha or paired-chain data limited detectable features. In a later analysis, HLA-associated TCR beta chains showed more clonal expansion and lower generation probabilities than non-associated chains that were equally common.

The cohort consisted of more than 650 healthy bone marrow donors. At the time of sampling, every cohort member was nominally healthy, though immune exposures that went unrecorded were likely present. The donor was CMV seropositive and belonged to the group of 250 to 300 seropositive cohort members. Each donor provided a peripheral blood sample, and peripheral blood mononuclear cells were used for TCR beta sequencing. The Qiagen DNeasy Blood Extraction Kit was used to extract genomic DNA from the blood cell samples. This TCR came from a man in his fifties or sixties in good health and CMV-seropositive. The receptor chain draws on TRBV5-1 and TRBJ2-1, with 7 bases aligning to TRBD1. Specimen: PBMCs. The CDR3 loop reads CASSPRGQDNEQFF. Here is the DNA: TGCGCCAGCAGCCCGAGGGGGCAGGACAATGAGCAGTTCTTC.